The T cell receptor (beta chain) under discussion was sequenced for a study of blood T cell repertoires in COVID-19. CDR3 length: 13 amino acids. The ends lost 9 bases at V and 7 bases at J; junction bases unmatched: 7. Per germline, CDR1 SNHLY and CDR2 FYNNEI. Generated by immunoSEQ multiplex PCR, the TCRdb table keeps only in-frame clones and is missing some. This sample carries approximately 100,000 clones, about 89% of them seen once, and the ten largest clones take roughly 4.6%. The clonotype was recovered from a human donor in a cohort sampled during active COVID-19. The sample was peripheral blood. The V gene is TRBV2, the J gene TRBJ1-5; 9 nucleotides agree with TRBD1. The DNA for the CDR3 is TGTGCCAGTCATGGACAGGGGCAACAGCCCCAGCATTTT. Its protein product is CASHGQGQQPQHF.